This TCR beta chain was retrieved from a study of a mutant IDH1 vaccine in newly diagnosed glioma. For the study at large: The start of vaccination came 4-6 weeks after radiotherapy alone, or with temozolomide cycles. General study points: Pseudoprogression seemingly bore no relation to changes in top peripheral T cell clonotypes.

This clone was recorded only once. The antigen is not known. Data came from immunoSEQ multiplex PCR; TCRdb stores just in-frame clones and leaves some out. The table lists tens of thousands of clones, roughly 92% of them singletons. Germline assignment: CDR1 SGHVS and CDR2 FQNEAQ. The CDR3 loop spans 16 amino acids. With 2 bases clipped from V and 0 bases from J, the junction kept 4 bases outside the gene matches. Time point in this sample: week 35, safety follow-up. One vaccine dose held 300 ug of mutant IDH1 20-mer peptide and came with topical imiquimod. The chain recombines TRBV7-8 with TRBJ2-3, with 8 bases identical to TRBD2. Sequenced here: PBMCs, sampled from a glioma patient whose treatment included an IDH1 peptide vaccine. This clonotype was sampled from a man over 45 with glioma. The CDR3 region is CASSLLAGLSTDTQYF. In nucleotides, the CDR3 is TGTGCCAGCAGCTTACTAGCGGGCCTAAGCACAGATACGCAGTATTTT.